This TCR beta chain was obtained from a study of T cells in pancreatic ductal adenocarcinoma. Clones were sequenced by immunoSEQ multiplex PCR, and TCRdb holds only the in-frame ones, with some missing. This table has tens of thousands of clones, approximately 90% appearing once. Study outcomes and limitations: Tumor samples had fewer productive templates and about 8-fold fewer unique clonotypes than blood.

CDR1 SGHRS and CDR2 YFSETQ come from the germline V gene. V shed 4 bases, J shed 4 bases, and the junction held 7 bases outside the gene matches. The CDR3 totals 15 residues. The selected patients with pancreatic ductal adenocarcinoma had surgery but no neoadjuvant therapy. As to this clone: The antigen is undetermined.

The V call is TRBV5-1, the J call TRBJ2-2; the match to TRBD2 covers 7 bases. The receptor was derived from a human donor with pancreatic ductal adenocarcinoma. Sample: PBMCs. As DNA, the CDR3 is TGCGCCAGCAGCCCGGGCGGGAGTAGCACCGGGGAGCTGTTTTTT. Its protein product is CASSPGGSSTGELFF.